These 17 T cell receptor beta chains originate from one sample sequenced in a study of T cells in Graves' hyperthyroidism and ophthalmopathy. From RNA transcripts, TCR beta CDR3 regions were amplified. First-round RT-PCR with HTBI primers amplified the TCR CDR3 region. TCRdb re-derived calls from the multiplex PCR reads in MiXCR, one entry per CDR3 protein. The table has around 250,000 distinct CDR3 sequences, roughly 15% seen once. Sample: blood. The receptors were gathered from a woman aged 40 to 55 with Graves' hyperthyroidism that later progressed to Graves' ophthalmopathy.

This clonotype appeared many times. V gene TRBV12-3 or TRBV12-4 combines with J gene TRBJ1-1; D is undetermined. The length of the CDR3 is 16 residues. Trimming took off 5 bases at V and 4 bases at J, with 20 bases between the two ends. CDR3 loop: CASSTLHGFSGTEAFF. CDR3 bases: TGTGCCAGCAGTACGCTACACGGGTTTAGTGGCACTGAAGCTTTCTTT.

This clonotype was observed many times. The chain recombines TRBV5-1 with TRBJ1-2; TRBD1 aligns across 9 bases. The CDR3 runs 17 residues. J lost 5 bases, V lost 3 bases, and 14 bases had no gene match. CDR1 and CDR2 (germline): SGHRS, YFSETQ. CDR3 amino acids: CASSSLVQGAGSYGYTF. The CDR3 nucleotides are TGCGCCAGCAGCTCCCTTGTACAGGGGGCTGGATCTTATGGCTACACCTTC. The entire variable domain, with the rest obtained from reference TRBV5-1 and TRBJ1-2, is as follows: KAGVTQTPRYLIKTRGQQVTLSCSPISGHRSVSWYQQTPGQGLQFLFEYFSETQRNKGNFPGRFSGRQFSNSRSEMNVSTLELGDSALYLCASSSLVQGAGSYGYTFGSGTRLTVV.

V usage is TRBV2 and J usage is TRBJ1-5; D gene unclear. Trimming took 6 bases from V and 4 from J, leaving 13 bases between them. CDR3 length equals 14 residues. Germline V lookup: CDR1 SNHLY, CDR2 FYNNEI. The CDR3 nucleotides read TGTGCCAGCAGCCCAGGTATGATGAATCAGCCCCAGCATTTT. This encodes CASSPGMMNQPQHF.

This clonotype was counted at least ten times. J is TRBJ2-7 and V is TRBV5-1, with 7 bases matching TRBD2. Germline lookup yields CDR1 SGHRS and CDR2 YFSETQ. The J segment lost 0 bases and the V segment lost 4 bases, leaving 7 bases of the junction unmatched. There are 15 residues in the CDR3. This CDR3 is CASSDEAGSSYEQYF. The CDR3 DNA reads TGCGCCAGCAGCGATGAAGCGGGGTCCTCCTACGAGCAGTACTTC.

This clonotype was observed many times. This sequence joins TRBV11-2 and TRBJ2-1; D tentatively fits TRBD1 or TRBD2 (6 bases each). Trimming shortened V by 4 bases and J by 5 bases, and 18 bases separated the two germline ends. Germline V gene data show CDR1 as SGHAT and CDR2 as FQNNGV. This CDR3 has 16 amino acids. CDR3 bases: TGTGCCAGCAGCTCGACTAGAGGGGGAATTAACAATGAGCAGTTCTTC. Residues: CASSSTRGGINNEQFF.

This chain uses TRBV5-6 with TRBJ2-3, with TRBD1 identical over 11 bases. This CDR3 has 16 residues. V shed 2 bases, J shed 4 bases, and the junction held 6 bases outside the gene matches. Germline CDR1 SGHDT, CDR2 YYEEEE. CDR3 sequence reads: CASSLWTGGTSDTQYF. CDR3 nucleotides: TGTGCCAGCAGCTTATGGACAGGGGGCACGTCAGATACGCAGTATTTT.

This clonotype was picked up many times. V is TRBV27 and J is TRBJ1-1; D call uncertain. Germline V lookup: CDR1 MNHEY, CDR2 SMNVEV (reference sequence). V lost 4 bases and J 5 bases, leaving 17 bases between the germline ends. The CDR3 extends over 15 amino acids. This chain's CDR3 is CASSSPPFRETEAFF. CDR3 bases: TGTGCCAGCAGTTCCCCACCTTTTAGGGAGACTGAAGCTTTCTTT.

This clonotype was seen repeatedly, ten times or more. The gene calls are TRBV4-1 and TRBJ2-1; tentatively, D is TRBD1 (6 bases). This CDR3 region has 16 residues. V lost 0 bases, J lost 8 bases, and 17 bases lay in between. The germline V gene has CDR1 MGHRA and CDR2 YSYEKL. The CDR3 DNA sequence: TGCGCCAGCAGCCAAGATGAGGGCAGGGGATTCGATGAGCAGTTCTTC. Its protein product is CASSQDEGRGFDEQFF.

The chain is built from TRBV24-1 and TRBJ1-1; 9 bases align to TRBD1. J was trimmed by 1 base and V by 3 bases; bases with no gene match: 2. Germline assignment: CDR1 KGHDR and CDR2 SFDVKD. The CDR3 extends over 15 amino acids. In DNA, the CDR3 is TGTGCCACCAGTGATCCGGACAGGGGGAACACTGAAGCTTTCTTT. As protein: CATSDPDRGNTEAFF.

The chain couples TRBV7-9 to TRBJ2-3; TRBD2 matches 7 bases. Germline CDR1 reads SEHNR; CDR2 reads FQNEAQ (reference sequence). The V and J ends lost 4 bases and 4 bases, in that order; junction bases with no gene match: 17. The CDR3 is 18 amino acids. This CDR3 is CASSSRGLEGGSPDTQYF. The CDR3 nucleotides read TGTGCCAGCAGCTCTAGGGGCCTAGAGGGCGGGAGCCCAGATACGCAGTATTTT.

The chain combines TRBV5-5 with TRBJ2-1; the D gene is possibly TRBD2 (5 bases). This CDR3 has 12 amino acids. V was shortened by 5 bases and J by 6 bases, with 9 bases between the two germline ends. Germline values: CDR1 SGHKS, CDR2 YYEKEE (reference sequence). The CDR3 sequence: CASSGAANEQFF. The CDR3 DNA sequence: TGTGCCAGCAGTGGAGCGGCCAATGAGCAGTTCTTC. Together with reference TRBV5-5 and TRBJ2-1, the CDR3 gives the full variable domain: DAGVTQSPTHLIKTRGQQVTLRCSPISGHKSVSWYQQVLGQGPQFIFQYYEKEERGRGNFPDRFSARQFPNYSSELNVNALLLGDSALYLCASSGAANEQFFGPGTRLTVL.

This clonotype was picked up many times. This chain uses TRBV5-1 with TRBJ2-7, with a weak D call TRBD1 (6 bases). The V gene's germline CDR1 is SGHRS and CDR2 YFSETQ. The CDR3 runs 14 residues. V was cut by 5 bases and J by 0 bases, with 12 bases left in between. DNA of the CDR3: TGCGCCAGCAGACAGGGCCTATTCTCCTACGAGCAGTACTTC. It translates to CASRQGLFSYEQYF.

At least ten counts were recorded for this clonotype. V usage is TRBV3-1 and J usage is TRBJ2-1; no clear D gene. CDR1 and CDR2 (germline): LGHDT, YNNKEL (reference sequence). V lost 2 bases to trimming and J lost 0 bases, with 11 bases between them. The length of the CDR3 is 16 residues. CDR3 loop: CASSQTFRTSYNEQFF. CDR3 bases: TGTGCCAGCAGCCAAACCTTCCGTACCTCCTACAATGAGCAGTTCTTC.

This clonotype was observed once. A clone one base away is much larger, so this may be a read error. V usage is TRBV7-8 and J usage is TRBJ2-1; 8 nucleotides align to TRBD2. Germline loops: CDR1 SGHVS, CDR2 FQNEAQ. The CDR3 extends over 18 amino acids. CDR3 sequence (DNA): TGTGCCAGCAGCTTAGAAGGGCGGGAGGTTCCCTTCTACAATGAGCAGCTCTTC. As protein: CASSLEGREVPFYNEQLF.

This clonotype was observed at least ten times. V gene TRBV12-3 or TRBV12-4 combines with J gene TRBJ2-5; D is ambiguous. This CDR3 is built from 13 residues. The V gene lost 6 bases and the J gene lost 3 bases, with 11 bases spanning the gap. CDR3 amino acids: CASSPTEEETQYF. The CDR3 DNA reads TGTGCCAGCAGCCCCACAGAAGAAGAGACCCAGTACTTC.

The table lists this clonotype with many counts. The chain uses TRBV2 and TRBJ2-2, with 7 nucleotides matching TRBD1. The CDR3 is 14 amino acids. Unmatched junction bases numbered 6, after V lost 6 bases and J lost 5 bases. Germline CDR1 is SNHLY and CDR2 is FYNNEI. The CDR3 DNA follows: TGTGCCAGCAGCGACAGGGTCCGAACCGGGGAGCTGTTTTTT. It is translated as CASSDRVRTGELFF.

This clonotype was seen ten or more times. The chain's CDR3 is CASSFGGPAGSYNEQFF. The CDR3 DNA reads as TGTGCCAGCAGCTTTGGGGGGCCGGCAGGCTCCTACAATGAGCAGTTCTTC. The rearrangement joins TRBV7-8 to TRBJ2-1, with D tentatively TRBD1 or TRBD2 (6 bases each). V dropped 3 bases and J dropped 0 bases, with 15 bases sitting between them. CDR1 is SGHVS, CDR2 FQNEAQ, per germline. The CDR3 spans 17 residues.